These T cell receptor beta chains were read from a single sample in a study of PD-L1 blockade in urothelial cancer. The protocol was immunoSEQ multiplex PCR, while the TCRdb copy is restricted to in-frame clones and leaves out a portion. The sample has about 24,000 clones, approximately 81% seen once. This material consisted of PBMCs, taken around atezolizumab (anti-PD-L1) treatment. These receptors originate from a man aged 65 to 85 with urothelial cancer. The CDR3 runs from the conserved cysteine through the conserved F or W. D genes are given only for firm matches. The size field is filled for only some rows; it gives once, few, many or a size class.

J | D | V | size | DNA | CDR3
TRBJ2-5 | TRBD1 | TRBV19 | NA | TGTGCCAGTAGTAAAGGACAGGGGGAAGAGACCCAGTACTTC | CASSKGQGEETQYF
TRBJ2-3 | NA | TRBV30 | NA | TGTGCCTGGAATTCGGGGGTGGTGGATACGCAGTATTTT | CAWNSGVVDTQYF
TRBJ2-3 | TRBD2 | TRBV19 | NA | TGTGCCAGTACACCCGGGGGAGGGACAGATACGCAGTATTTT | CASTPGGGTDTQYF
TRBJ2-2 | NA | TRBV6-5 | NA | TGTGCCACCTCGTACTGGTCCGGGGAGCTGTTTTTT | CATSYWSGELFF
TRBJ2-7 | NA | TRBV29-1 | NA | TGCAGCGTTGGAGGACAGACCGACTCCTACGAGCAGTACTTC | CSVGGQTDSYEQYF
TRBJ2-4 | NA | TRBV28 | NA | TGTGCCAGCAGTTTACCCCCGGGTAGCGGAAAAAACATTCAGTACTTC | CASSLPPGSGKNIQYF
TRBJ2-1 | NA | TRBV27 | NA | TGTGCCAGCAGTTTAGGGACACCGCGGATTTTGTTCTTC | CASSLGTPRILFF
TRBJ1-1 | TRBD1 | TRBV10-3 | few | TGTGCCACGCGACAGGGGGCGGTGGGTGAAGCTTTCTTT | CATRQGAVGEAFF
TRBJ2-3 | NA | TRBV7-3 | NA | TGTGCCAGCAGCACATACACCACAGATACGCAGTATTTT | CASSTYTTDTQYF
TRBJ1-4 | NA | TRBV5-4 | NA | TGTGCCAGCAGCCCCGCTCAGGGGCCAACTAATGAAAAACTGTTTTTT | CASSPAQGPTNEKLFF